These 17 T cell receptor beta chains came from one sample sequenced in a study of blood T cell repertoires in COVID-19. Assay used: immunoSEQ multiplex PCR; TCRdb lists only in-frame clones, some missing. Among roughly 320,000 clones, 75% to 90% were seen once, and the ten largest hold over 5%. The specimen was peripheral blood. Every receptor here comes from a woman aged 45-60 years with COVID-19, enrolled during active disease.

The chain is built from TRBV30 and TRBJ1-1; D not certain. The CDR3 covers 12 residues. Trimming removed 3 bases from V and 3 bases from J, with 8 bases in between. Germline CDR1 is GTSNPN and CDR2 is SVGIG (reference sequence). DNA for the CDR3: TGTGCCTGGAGGGCCAGATACACTGAAGCTTTCTTT. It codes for CAWRARYTEAFF.

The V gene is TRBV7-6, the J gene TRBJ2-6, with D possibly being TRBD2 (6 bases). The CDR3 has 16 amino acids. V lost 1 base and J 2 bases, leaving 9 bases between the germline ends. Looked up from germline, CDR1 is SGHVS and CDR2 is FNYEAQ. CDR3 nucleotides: TGTGCCAGCAGCTTAGGTCCGGGGGCTGGGGCCAACGTCCTGACTTTC. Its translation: CASSLGPGAGANVLTF.

The CDR3 loop is CASSVGGGNEKLFF. The DNA of the CDR3 is TGTGCCAGCAGCGTAGGAGGGGGTAATGAAAAACTGTTTTTT. The chain carries TRBV9 and TRBJ1-4; possible D gene TRBD1, 6 bases. This CDR3 spans 14 amino acids. Trimming cost V 0 bases and J 4 bases, with 7 bases left between them. The V gene's germline CDR1 is SGDLS and CDR2 YYNGEE.

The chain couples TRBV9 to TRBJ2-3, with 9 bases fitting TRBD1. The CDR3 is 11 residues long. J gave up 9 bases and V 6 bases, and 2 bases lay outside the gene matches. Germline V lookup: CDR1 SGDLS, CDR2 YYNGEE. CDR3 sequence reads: CASTDRGTQYF. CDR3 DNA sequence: TGTGCCAGCACCGACAGGGGGACGCAGTATTTT. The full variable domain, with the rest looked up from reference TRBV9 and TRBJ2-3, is DSGVTQTPKHLITATGQRVTLRCSPRSGDLSVYWYQQSLDQGLQFLIQYYNGEERAKGNILERFSAQQFPDLHSELNLSSLELGDSALYFCASTDRGTQYFGPGTRLTVL.

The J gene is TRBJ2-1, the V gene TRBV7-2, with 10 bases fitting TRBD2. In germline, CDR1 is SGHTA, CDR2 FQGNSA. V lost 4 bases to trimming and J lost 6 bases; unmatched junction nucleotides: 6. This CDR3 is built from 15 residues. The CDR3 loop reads CASSWLAGAGNEQFF. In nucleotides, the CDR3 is TGTGCCAGCAGCTGGCTAGCGGGGGCTGGCAATGAGCAGTTCTTC. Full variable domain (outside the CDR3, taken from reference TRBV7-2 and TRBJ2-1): GAGVSQSPSNKVTEKGKDVELRCDPISGHTALYWYRQSLGQGLEFLIYFQGNSAPDKSGLPSDRFSAERTGGSVSTLTIQRTQQEDSAVYLCASSWLAGAGNEQFFGPGTRLTVL.

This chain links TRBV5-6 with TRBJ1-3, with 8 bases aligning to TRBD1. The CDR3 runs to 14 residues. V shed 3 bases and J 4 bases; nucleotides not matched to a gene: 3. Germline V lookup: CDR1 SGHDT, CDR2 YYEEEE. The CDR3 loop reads CASSSRGLGNTIYF. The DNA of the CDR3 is TGTGCCAGCAGCTCCAGGGGGCTCGGAAACACCATATATTTT. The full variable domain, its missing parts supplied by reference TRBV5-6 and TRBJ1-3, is DAGVTQSPTHLIKTRGQQVTLRCSPKSGHDTVSWYQQALGQGPQFIFQYYEEEERQRGNFPDRFSGHQFPNYSSELNVNALLLGDSALYLCASSSRGLGNTIYFGEGSWLTVV.

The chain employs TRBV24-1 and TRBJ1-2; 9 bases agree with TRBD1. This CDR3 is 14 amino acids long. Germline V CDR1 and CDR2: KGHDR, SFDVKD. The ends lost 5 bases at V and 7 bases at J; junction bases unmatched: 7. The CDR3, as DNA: TGTGCCACCAGTGCCAGGACAGGGGCGGTTGGCTACACCTTC. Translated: CATSARTGAVGYTF.

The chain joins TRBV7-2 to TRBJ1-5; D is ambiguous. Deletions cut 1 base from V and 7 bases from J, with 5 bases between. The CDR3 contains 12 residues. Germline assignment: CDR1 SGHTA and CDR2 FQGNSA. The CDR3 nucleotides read TGTGCCAGCAGCTTAGACTCGCAGCCCCAGCATTTT. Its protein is CASSLDSQPQHF.

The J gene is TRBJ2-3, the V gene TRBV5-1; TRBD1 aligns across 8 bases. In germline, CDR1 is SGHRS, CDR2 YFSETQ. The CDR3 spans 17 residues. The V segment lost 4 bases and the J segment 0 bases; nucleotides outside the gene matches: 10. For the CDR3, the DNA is TGCGCCAGCAGCCTGGGTAGGGGACAGGCCAGCACAGATACGCAGTATTTT. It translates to CASSLGRGQASTDTQYF.

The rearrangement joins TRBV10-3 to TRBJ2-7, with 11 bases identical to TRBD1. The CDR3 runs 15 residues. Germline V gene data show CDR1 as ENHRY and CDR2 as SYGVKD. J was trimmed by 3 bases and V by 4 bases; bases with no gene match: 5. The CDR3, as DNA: TGTGCCATCAGTGCACCGGGACAGGGGGGCTACGAGCAGTACTTC. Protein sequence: CAISAPGQGGYEQYF.

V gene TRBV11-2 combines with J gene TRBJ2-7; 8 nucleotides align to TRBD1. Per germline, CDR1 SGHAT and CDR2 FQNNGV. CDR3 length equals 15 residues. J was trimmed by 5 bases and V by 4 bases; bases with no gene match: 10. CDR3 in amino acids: CASSSHLGQGDEQYF. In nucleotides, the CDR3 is TGTGCCAGCAGCTCTCATCTCGGACAGGGAGACGAGCAGTACTTC.

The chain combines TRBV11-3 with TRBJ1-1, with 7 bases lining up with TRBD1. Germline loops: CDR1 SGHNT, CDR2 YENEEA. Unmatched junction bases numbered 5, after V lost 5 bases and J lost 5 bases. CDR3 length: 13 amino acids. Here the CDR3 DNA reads TGTGCCAGCAGCCTGACAGGGCTTACTGAAGCTTTCTTT. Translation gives CASSLTGLTEAFF. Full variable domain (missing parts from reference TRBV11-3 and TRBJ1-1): EAGVVQSPRYKIIEKKQPVAFWCNPISGHNTLYWYLQNLGQGPELLIRYENEEAVDDSQLPKDRFSAERLKGVDSTLKIQPAELGDSAVYLCASSLTGLTEAFFGQGTRLTVV.

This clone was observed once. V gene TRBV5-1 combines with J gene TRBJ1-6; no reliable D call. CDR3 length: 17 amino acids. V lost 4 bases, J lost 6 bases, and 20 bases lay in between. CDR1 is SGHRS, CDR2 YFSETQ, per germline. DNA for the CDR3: TGCGCCAGCAGCCTCGGTCACCTCTCCCTCTCTAATTCACCCCTCCACTTT. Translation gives CASSLGHLSLSNSPLHF.

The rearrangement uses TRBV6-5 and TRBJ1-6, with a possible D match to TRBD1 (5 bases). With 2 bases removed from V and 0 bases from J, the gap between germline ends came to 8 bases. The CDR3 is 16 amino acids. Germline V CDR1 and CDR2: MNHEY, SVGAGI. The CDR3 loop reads CASSYGASSYNSPLHF. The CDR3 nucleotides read TGTGCCAGCAGTTACGGGGCTAGCTCCTATAATTCACCCCTCCACTTT.

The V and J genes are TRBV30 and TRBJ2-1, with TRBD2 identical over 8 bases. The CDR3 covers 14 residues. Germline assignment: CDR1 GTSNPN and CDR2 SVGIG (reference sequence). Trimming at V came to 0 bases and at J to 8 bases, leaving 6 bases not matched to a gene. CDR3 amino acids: CAWSVAGGLDEQFF. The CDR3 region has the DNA TGTGCCTGGAGTGTTGCGGGAGGCTTGGATGAGCAGTTCTTC.

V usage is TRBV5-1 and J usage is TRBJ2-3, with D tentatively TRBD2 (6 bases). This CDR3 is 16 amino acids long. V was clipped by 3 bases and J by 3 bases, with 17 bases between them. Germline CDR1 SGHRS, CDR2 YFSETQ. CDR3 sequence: CASSSDGAAGTDTQYF. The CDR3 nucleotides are TGCGCCAGCAGCTCGGATGGGGCGGCGGGGACAGATACGCAGTATTTT.

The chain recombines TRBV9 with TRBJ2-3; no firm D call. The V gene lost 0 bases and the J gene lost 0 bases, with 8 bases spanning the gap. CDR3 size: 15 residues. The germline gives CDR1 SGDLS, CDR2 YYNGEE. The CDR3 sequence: CASSVAGSSTDTQYF. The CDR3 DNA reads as TGTGCCAGCAGCGTAGCGGGTTCTAGCACAGATACGCAGTATTTT. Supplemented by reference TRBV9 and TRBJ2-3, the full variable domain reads DSGVTQTPKHLITATGQRVTLRCSPRSGDLSVYWYQQSLDQGLQFLIQYYNGEERAKGNILERFSAQQFPDLHSELNLSSLELGDSALYFCASSVAGSSTDTQYFGPGTRLTVL.